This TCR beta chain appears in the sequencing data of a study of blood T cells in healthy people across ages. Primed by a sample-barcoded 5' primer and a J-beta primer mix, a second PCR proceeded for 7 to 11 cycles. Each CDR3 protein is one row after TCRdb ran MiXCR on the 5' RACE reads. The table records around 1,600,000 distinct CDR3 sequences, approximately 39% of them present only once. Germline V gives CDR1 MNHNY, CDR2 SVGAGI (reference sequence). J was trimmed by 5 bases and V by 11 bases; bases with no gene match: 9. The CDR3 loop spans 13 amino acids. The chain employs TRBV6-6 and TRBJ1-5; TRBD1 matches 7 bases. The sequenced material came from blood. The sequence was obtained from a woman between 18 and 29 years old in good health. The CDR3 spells CAARGDSYQPQHF. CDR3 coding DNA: TGTGCCGCAAGAGGGGACAGCTATCAGCCCCAGCATTTT.